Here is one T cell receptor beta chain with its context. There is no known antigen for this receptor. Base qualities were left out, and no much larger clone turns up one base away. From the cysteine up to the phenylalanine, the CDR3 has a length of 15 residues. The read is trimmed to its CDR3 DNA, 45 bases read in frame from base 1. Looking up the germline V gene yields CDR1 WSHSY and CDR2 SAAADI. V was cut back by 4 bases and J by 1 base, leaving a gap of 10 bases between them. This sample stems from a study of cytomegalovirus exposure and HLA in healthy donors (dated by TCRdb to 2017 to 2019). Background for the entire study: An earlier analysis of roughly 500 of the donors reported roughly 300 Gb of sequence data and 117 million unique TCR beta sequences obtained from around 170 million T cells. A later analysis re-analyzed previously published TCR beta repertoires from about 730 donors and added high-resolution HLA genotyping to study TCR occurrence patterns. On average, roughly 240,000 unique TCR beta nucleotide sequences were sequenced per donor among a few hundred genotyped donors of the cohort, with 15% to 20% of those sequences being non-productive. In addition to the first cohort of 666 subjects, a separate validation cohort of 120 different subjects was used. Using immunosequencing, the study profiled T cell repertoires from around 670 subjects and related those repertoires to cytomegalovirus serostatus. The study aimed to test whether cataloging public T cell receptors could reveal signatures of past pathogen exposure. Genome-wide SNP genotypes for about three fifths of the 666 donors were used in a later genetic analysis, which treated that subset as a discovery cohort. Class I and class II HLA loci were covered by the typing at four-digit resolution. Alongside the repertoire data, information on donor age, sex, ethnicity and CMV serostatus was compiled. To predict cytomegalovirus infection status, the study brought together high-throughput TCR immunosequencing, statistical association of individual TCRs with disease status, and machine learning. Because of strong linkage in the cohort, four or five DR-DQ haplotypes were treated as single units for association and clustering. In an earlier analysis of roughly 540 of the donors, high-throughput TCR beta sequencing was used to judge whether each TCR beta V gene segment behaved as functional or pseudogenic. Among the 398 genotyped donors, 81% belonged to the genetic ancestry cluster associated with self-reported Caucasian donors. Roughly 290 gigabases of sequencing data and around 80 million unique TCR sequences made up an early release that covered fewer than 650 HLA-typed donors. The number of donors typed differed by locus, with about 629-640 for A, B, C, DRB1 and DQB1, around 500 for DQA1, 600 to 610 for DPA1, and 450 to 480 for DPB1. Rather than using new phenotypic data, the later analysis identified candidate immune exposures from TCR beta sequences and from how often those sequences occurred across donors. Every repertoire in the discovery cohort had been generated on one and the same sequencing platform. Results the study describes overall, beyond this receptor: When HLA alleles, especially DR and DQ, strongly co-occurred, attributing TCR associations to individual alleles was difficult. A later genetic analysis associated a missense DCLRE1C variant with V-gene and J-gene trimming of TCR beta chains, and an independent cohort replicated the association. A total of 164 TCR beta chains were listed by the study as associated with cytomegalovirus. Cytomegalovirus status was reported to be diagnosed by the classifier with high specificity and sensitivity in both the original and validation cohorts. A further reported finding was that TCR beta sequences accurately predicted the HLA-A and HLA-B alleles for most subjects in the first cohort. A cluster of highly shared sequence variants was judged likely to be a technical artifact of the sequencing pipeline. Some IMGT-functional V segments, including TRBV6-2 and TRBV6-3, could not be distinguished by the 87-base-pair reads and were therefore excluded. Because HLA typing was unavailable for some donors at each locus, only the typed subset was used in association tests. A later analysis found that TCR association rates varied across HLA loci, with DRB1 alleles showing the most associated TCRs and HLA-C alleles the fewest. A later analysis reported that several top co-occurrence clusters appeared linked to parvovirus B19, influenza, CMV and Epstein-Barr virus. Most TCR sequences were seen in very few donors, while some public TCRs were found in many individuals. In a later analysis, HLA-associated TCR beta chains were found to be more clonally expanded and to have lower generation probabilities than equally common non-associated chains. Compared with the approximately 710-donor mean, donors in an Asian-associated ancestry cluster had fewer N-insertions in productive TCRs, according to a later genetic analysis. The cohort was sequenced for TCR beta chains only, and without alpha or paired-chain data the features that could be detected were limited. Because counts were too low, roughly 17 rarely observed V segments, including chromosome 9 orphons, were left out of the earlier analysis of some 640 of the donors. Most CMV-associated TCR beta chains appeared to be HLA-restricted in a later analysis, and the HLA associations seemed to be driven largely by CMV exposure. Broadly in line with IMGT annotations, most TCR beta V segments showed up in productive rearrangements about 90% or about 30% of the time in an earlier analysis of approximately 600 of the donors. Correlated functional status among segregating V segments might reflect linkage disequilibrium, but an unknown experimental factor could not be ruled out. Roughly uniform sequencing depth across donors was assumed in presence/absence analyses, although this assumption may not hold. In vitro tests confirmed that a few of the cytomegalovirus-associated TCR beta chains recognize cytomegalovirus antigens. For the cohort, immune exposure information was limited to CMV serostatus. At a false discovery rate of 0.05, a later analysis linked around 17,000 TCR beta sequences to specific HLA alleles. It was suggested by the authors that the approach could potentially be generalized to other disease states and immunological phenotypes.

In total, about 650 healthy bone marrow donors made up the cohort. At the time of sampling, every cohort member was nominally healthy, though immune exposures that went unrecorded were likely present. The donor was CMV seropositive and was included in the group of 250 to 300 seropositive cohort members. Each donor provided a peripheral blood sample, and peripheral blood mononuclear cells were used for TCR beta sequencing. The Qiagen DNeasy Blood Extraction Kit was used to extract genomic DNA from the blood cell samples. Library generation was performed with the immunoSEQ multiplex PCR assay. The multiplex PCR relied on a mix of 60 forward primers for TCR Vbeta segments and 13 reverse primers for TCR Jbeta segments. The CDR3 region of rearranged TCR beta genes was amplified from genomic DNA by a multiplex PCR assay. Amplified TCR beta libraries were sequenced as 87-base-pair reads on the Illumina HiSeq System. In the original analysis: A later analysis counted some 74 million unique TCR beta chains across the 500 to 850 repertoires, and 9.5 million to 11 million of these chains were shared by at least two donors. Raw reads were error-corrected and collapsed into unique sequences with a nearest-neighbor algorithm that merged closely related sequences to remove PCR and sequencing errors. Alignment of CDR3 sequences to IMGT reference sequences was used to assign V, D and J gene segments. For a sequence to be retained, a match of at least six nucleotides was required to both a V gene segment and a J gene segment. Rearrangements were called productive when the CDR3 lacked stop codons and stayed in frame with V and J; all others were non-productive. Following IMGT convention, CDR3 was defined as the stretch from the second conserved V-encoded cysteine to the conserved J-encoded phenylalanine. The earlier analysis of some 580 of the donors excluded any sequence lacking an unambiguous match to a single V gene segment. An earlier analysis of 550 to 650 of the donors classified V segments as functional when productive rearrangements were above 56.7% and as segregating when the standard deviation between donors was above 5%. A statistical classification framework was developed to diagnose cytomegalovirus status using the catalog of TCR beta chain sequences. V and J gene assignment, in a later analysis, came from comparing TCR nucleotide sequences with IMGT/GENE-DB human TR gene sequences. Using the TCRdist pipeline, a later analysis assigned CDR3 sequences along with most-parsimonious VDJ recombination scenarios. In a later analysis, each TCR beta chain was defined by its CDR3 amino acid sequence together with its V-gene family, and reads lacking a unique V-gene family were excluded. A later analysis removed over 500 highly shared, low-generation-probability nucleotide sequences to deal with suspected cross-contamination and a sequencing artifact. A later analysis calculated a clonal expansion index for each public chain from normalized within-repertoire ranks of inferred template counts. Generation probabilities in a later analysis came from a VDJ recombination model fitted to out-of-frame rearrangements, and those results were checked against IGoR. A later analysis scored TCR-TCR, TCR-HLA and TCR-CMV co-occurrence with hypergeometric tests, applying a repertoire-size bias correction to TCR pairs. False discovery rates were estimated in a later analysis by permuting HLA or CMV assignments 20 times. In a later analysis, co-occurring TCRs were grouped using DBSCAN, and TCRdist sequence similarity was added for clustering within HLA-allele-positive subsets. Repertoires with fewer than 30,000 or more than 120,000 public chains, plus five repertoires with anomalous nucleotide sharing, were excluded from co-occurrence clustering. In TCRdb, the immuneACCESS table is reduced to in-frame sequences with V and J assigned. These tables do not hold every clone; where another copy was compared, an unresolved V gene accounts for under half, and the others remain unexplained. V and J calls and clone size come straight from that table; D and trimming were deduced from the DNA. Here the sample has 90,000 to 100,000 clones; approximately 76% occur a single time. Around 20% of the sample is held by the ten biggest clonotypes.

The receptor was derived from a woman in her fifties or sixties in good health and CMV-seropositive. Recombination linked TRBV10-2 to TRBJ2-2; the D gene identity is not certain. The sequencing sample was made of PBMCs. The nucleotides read TGCGCCAGCAGTGGTCTTTATTTGAACACCGGGGAGCTGTTTTTT. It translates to CASSGLYLNTGELFF.